Listed here are 8 T cell receptor beta chains from one sample, sequenced in a study of T cells in Graves' hyperthyroidism and ophthalmopathy. The investigators amplified TCR beta CDR3 regions from RNA transcripts. HTBI primers were employed in a first-round RT-PCR of the TCR CDR3. A single record per CDR3 protein comes from TCRdb applying MiXCR to the multiplex PCR reads. The table shows about 400,000 distinct CDR3 sequences, with around a quarter occurring only once. The sequencing sample was made of blood. The receptors were gathered from a man aged 50 to 60 with Graves' hyperthyroidism.

The chain employs TRBV5-1 and TRBJ1-5; maybe TRBD1 (6 bases). The CDR3 covers 15 residues. V lost 0 bases and J lost 7, with 14 bases in between. Germline lookup yields CDR1 SGHRS and CDR2 YFSETQ. The CDR3 bases are TGCGCCAGCAGCTTGGACGGACAGAGGACCCAGCCCCAGCATTTT. Translating it yields CASSLDGQRTQPQHF.

This sequence joins TRBV5-5 and TRBJ2-7; tentative D call: TRBD1 (5 bases). Looked up from germline, CDR1 is SGHKS and CDR2 is YYEKEE (reference sequence). The CDR3 length is 13 residues. Trimming shortened V by 2 bases and J by 3 bases, and 9 bases separated the two germline ends. This chain's CDR3 is CASSLQDNYEQYF. DNA for the CDR3: TGTGCCAGCAGCTTACAGGACAACTACGAGCAGTACTTC.

In this sample, this clonotype turned up a few times. This chain uses TRBV27 with TRBJ1-5; the D gene is possibly TRBD1 (5 bases). The germline V gene has CDR1 MNHEY and CDR2 SMNVEV (reference sequence). The CDR3 runs to 14 residues. V lost 5 bases to trimming and J lost 10 bases, with 18 bases between them. The CDR3 nucleotides read TGTGCCAGCAGTACAACAGGATTGGGTCAACCCCAGCATTTT. It yields the protein CASSTTGLGQPQHF.

The rearrangement joins TRBV3-1 to TRBJ2-3; D possibly corresponds to TRBD2 (6 bases). V was pared by 10 bases and J by 0 bases, with 14 bases between. The CDR3 is made up of 14 amino acids. CDR1 and CDR2 (germline): LGHDT, YNNKEL (reference sequence). CDR3 loop: CATHSGVSTDTQYF. The DNA of the CDR3 is TGTGCCACCCATAGCGGAGTTAGCACAGATACGCAGTATTTT.

As to this clonotype: One end of the junction fails to match germline, which may point to a read error. The chain links TRBV3-1 to TRBJ2-7; the D is unclear. CDR1 is LGHDT and CDR2 is YNNKEL in the germline V gene (reference sequence). This CDR3 region has 11 residues. The CDR3 protein is CASSHSYGQYF. The CDR3 DNA is TGTGCCAGCAGCCACTCCTACGGGCAGTACTTC.

V is TRBV4-1 and J is TRBJ1-1, with a weak D call TRBD1 (5 bases). Germline V gene data show CDR1 as MGHRA and CDR2 as YSYEKL. This CDR3 comprises 16 residues. V was cut by 1 base and J by 5 bases, with 17 bases left in between. The CDR3 sequence: CASSQGARAGRTEAFF. The DNA for the CDR3 is TGCGCCAGCAGCCAAGGGGCCAGGGCGGGAAGGACTGAAGCTTTCTTT.

This clonotype was seen only a few times. CDR3 residues: CASSRGLAGSLYEQYF. The CDR3 nucleotides read TGTGCCAGCAGCCGAGGACTAGCGGGATCCCTCTACGAGCAGTACTTC. The V and J genes are TRBV7-9 and TRBJ2-7; 12 positions agree with TRBD2. The junction had 8 bases not matched to a gene; V was cut back by 5 bases and J by 3 bases. The CDR3 runs to 16 residues. In germline, CDR1 is SEHNR, CDR2 FQNEAQ (reference sequence).

This clonotype showed up many times. This sequence joins TRBV7-2 and TRBJ2-4; D might be TRBD2 (6 bases). Germline loops: CDR1 SGHTA, CDR2 FQGNSA. The CDR3 is 14 amino acids. Trimming removed 1 base at V and 7 bases at J, with 11 bases between. The CDR3 coding sequence is TGTGCCAGCAGCTTAGAGTATCGGGGGAACATTCAGTACTTC. This encodes CASSLEYRGNIQYF.